The rows below give T cell receptor beta chains drawn from one sample of a study of control samples from healthy donors and cancer patients. TCRdb keeps only in-frame clones here, not all; method: immunoSEQ multiplex PCR. The sample includes roughly 370,000 clones, about 93% of them seen just once. The sequencing input was PBMCs. The receptors originated from a man aged 35-49 years with head and neck cancer. Each CDR3 is given with its conserved first and last residue. D genes are given only for firm matches. Expanded clones are given a class, and other clones once, few, many or no size at all.

v_gene: TRBV18; abundance: NA; d_gene: NA; j_gene: TRBJ1-1; CDR3aa: CASSPPNGEGAEAFF; CDR3nt: TGTGCCAGCTCACCACCCAACGGGGAAGGCGCTGAAGCTTTCTTT
v_gene: TRBV6-4; abundance: NA; d_gene: TRBD1; j_gene: TRBJ1-4; CDR3aa: CASSPPGQGTSVLEKLFF; CDR3nt: TGTGCCAGCAGTCCTCCGGGACAGGGGACGTCGGTTCTTGAAAAACTGTTTTTT
v_gene: TRBV7-9; abundance: NA; d_gene: NA; j_gene: TRBJ2-7; CDR3aa: CASSGTGTGNYEQYF; CDR3nt: TGTGCCAGCAGCGGTACAGGGACGGGTAACTACGAGCAGTACTTC
v_gene: TRBV7-6; abundance: NA; d_gene: NA; j_gene: TRBJ2-2; CDR3aa: CASSSIGNTGELFF; CDR3nt: TGTGCCAGCAGCTCTATAGGGAACACCGGGGAGCTGTTTTTT
v_gene: TRBV6-5; abundance: NA; d_gene: NA; j_gene: TRBJ2-2; CDR3aa: CASTTGHNTGELFF; CDR3nt: TGTGCCAGCACTACAGGACACAACACCGGGGAGCTGTTTTTT
v_gene: TRBV9; abundance: NA; d_gene: NA; j_gene: TRBJ2-3; CDR3aa: CASSVAAGSTGSTDTQYF; CDR3nt: TGTGCCAGCAGCGTAGCTGCGGGTTCGACGGGAAGCACAGATACGCAGTATTTT
v_gene: TRBV7-2; abundance: NA; d_gene: NA; j_gene: TRBJ2-7; CDR3aa: CASSPPLYVRGEQYF; CDR3nt: TGTGCCAGCAGCCCCCCACTGTACGTCCGGGGCGAGCAGTACTTC
v_gene: TRBV28; abundance: NA; d_gene: NA; j_gene: TRBJ2-7; CDR3aa: CASSLGGGRGRHEQYF; CDR3nt: TGTGCCAGCAGTTTAGGTGGAGGCAGGGGCAGGCACGAGCAGTACTTC
v_gene: TRBV2; abundance: NA; d_gene: TRBD1; j_gene: TRBJ2-1; CDR3aa: CASSPGTGSRNEQFF; CDR3nt: TGTGCCAGCAGCCCGGGGACAGGGTCCCGCAATGAGCAGTTCTTC
v_gene: TRBV9; abundance: NA; d_gene: TRBD1; j_gene: TRBJ2-3; CDR3aa: CASSPRTGGRDTQYF; CDR3nt: TGTGCCAGCAGCCCCCGGACAGGGGGCAGAGATACGCAGTATTTT
v_gene: TRBV4-1; abundance: NA; d_gene: NA; j_gene: TRBJ2-4; CDR3aa: CASSPLGIHVAKNIQYF; CDR3nt: TGCGCCAGCAGCCCCCTTGGGATCCACGTGGCCAAAAACATTCAGTACTTC
v_gene: TRBV19; abundance: NA; d_gene: NA; j_gene: TRBJ1-2; CDR3aa: CASSMQDYGYTF; CDR3nt: TGTGCCAGTAGTATGCAGGACTATGGCTACACCTTC
v_gene: TRBV5-6; abundance: NA; d_gene: TRBD2; j_gene: TRBJ2-3; CDR3aa: CASSLEVGLVPDTQYF; CDR3nt: TGTGCCAGCAGCTTGGAGGTAGGACTAGTCCCAGATACGCAGTATTTT
v_gene: TRBV28; abundance: once; d_gene: NA; j_gene: TRBJ2-1; CDR3aa: CASDSPLNEQFF; CDR3nt: TGTGCCAGCGACTCCCCATTGAATGAGCAGTTCTTC
v_gene: TRBV19; abundance: NA; d_gene: NA; j_gene: TRBJ2-3; CDR3aa: CASTLTAATDTQYF; CDR3nt: TGTGCCAGTACACTTACGGCGGCCACAGATACGCAGTATTTT
v_gene: TRBV7-2; abundance: NA; d_gene: NA; j_gene: TRBJ2-5; CDR3aa: CASSPPVIETQYF; CDR3nt: TGTGCCAGCAGCCCCCCGGTGATAGAGACCCAGTACTTC
v_gene: TRBV20-1; abundance: once; d_gene: NA; j_gene: TRBJ1-2; CDR3aa: CSASLTGATGYTF; CDR3nt: TGCAGTGCTAGTCTGACGGGTGCAACCGGCTACACCTTC
v_gene: TRBV4-2; abundance: once; d_gene: NA; j_gene: TRBJ2-5; CDR3aa: CASSQDQAGRETQYF; CDR3nt: TGTGCCAGCAGCCAAGATCAAGCAGGGCGAGAGACCCAGTACTTC
v_gene: TRBV5-6; abundance: NA; d_gene: NA; j_gene: TRBJ1-2; CDR3aa: CASSFFSGGVNYGYTF; CDR3nt: TGTGCCAGCAGCTTTTTTTCCGGGGGCGTAAACTATGGCTACACCTTC
v_gene: TRBV11-2; abundance: NA; d_gene: NA; j_gene: TRBJ2-2; CDR3aa: CASSFYGNTGELFF; CDR3nt: TGTGCCAGCAGCTTTTACGGTAACACCGGGGAGCTGTTTTTT
v_gene: TRBV18; abundance: once; d_gene: NA; j_gene: TRBJ2-7; CDR3aa: CASSPEGGYEQYF; CDR3nt: TGTGCCAGCTCACCTGAGGGTGGCTACGAGCAGTACTTC
v_gene: TRBV3-1/TRBV3-2; abundance: NA; d_gene: NA; j_gene: TRBJ1-2; CDR3aa: CASSHASSYPGGYTF; CDR3nt: TGTGCCAGCAGCCATGCATCTTCCTACCCGGGTGGCTACACCTTC